The 21 T cell receptor beta chains below come from one sample, sequenced in a study of long-term antiretroviral therapy in people with HIV (dated by TCRdb to the early 2020s). The immunoSEQ hsTCRB v3.0 assay was used at survey level resolution to sequence the TRB variable region. This is the immuneACCESS table as TCRdb keeps it, with only in-frame sequences that have V and J called. A part of the clones is gone; compared with another copy, unresolved V genes explain less than half, and the rest is unexplained. This sample holds about 16,000 clones; under 85% were observed only once. The ten largest clones capture 9.5% to 14% of the sample. This specimen consisted of unsorted PBMCs, obtained 2.3 years after starting antiretroviral therapy. Receptors originate from a woman between 40 and 55 years old with HIV.

J is TRBJ2-3 and V is TRBV27; 8 nucleotides line up with TRBD1. V shed 5 bases and J 0 bases; nucleotides not matched to a gene: 7. The CDR3 contains 16 residues. CDR1 is MNHEY, CDR2 SMNVEV, per germline (reference sequence). CDR3 sequence reads: CASSQTGGRSTDTQYF. The CDR3 DNA sequence: TGTGCCAGCAGTCAAACAGGGGGTCGGAGCACAGATACGCAGTATTTT.

The rearrangement uses TRBV5-4 and TRBJ1-3; possibly TRBD1 for D (5 bases). Germline V CDR1 and CDR2: SGHNT, YYREEE (reference sequence). This CDR3 has 16 residues. V lost 4 bases and J lost 0, with 14 bases in between. CDR3 residues: CASSLNTGLSGNTIYF. The CDR3 DNA reads as TGTGCCAGCAGCCTGAATACAGGCCTCTCTGGAAACACCATATATTTT.

The rearrangement links TRBV4-1 to TRBJ2-1, with 7 bases aligning to TRBD2. V was clipped by 3 bases and J by 4 bases; unmatched bases: 6. The CDR3 covers 15 residues. CDR1 is MGHRA and CDR2 is YSYEKL in the germline V gene. CDR3 nucleotides: TGCGCCAGCAGCCAGTTGCGGGAGCTTTACAATGAGCAGTTCTTC. This sequence encodes CASSQLRELYNEQFF.

V is TRBV19 and J is TRBJ2-1, with a weak D call TRBD1 (7 bases). Germline V gives CDR1 LNHDA, CDR2 SQIVND (reference sequence). This CDR3 region has 15 residues. V lost 4 bases to trimming and J lost 1 base, with 11 bases between them. CDR3 sequence (DNA): TGTGCCAGTAGTACCAGGGGGGCTTCCTACAATGAGCAGTTCTTC. Its protein is CASSTRGASYNEQFF.

The J gene is TRBJ1-2, the V gene TRBV27; 7 bases match TRBD1. Germline CDR1 reads MNHEY; CDR2 reads SMNVEV (reference sequence). The junction had 6 bases not matched to a gene; V was cut back by 4 bases and J by 1 base. The CDR3 length is 15 residues. The CDR3 region has the DNA TGTGCCAGCAGTTCTGACAGGGCCCTTAACTATGGCTACACCTTC. This gives the protein CASSSDRALNYGYTF.

This clone was seen only once. V gene TRBV23-1 combines with J gene TRBJ1-1, with D unresolved. TRBV23-1 is flagged as an ORF with uncertain function. This CDR3 is built from 21 residues. With 0 bases removed from V and 6 bases from J, the gap between germline ends came to 32 bases. The CDR3 region is CASSQSSPPPGDPPLLSEAFF. Written as DNA, the CDR3 is TGCGCCAGCAGTCAATCGAGCCCCCCCCCGGGAGACCCTCCTCTATTGTCTGAAGCTTTCTTT.

The rearrangement uses TRBV11-3 and TRBJ1-2, with D possibly TRBD1 on 6 matching bases. The germline V and J ends were trimmed by 4 bases and 5 bases, with 14 bases remaining between them. The CDR3 runs 14 residues. Germline V lookup: CDR1 SGHNT, CDR2 YENEEA. DNA for the CDR3: TGTGCCAGCAGCTACAACCCAGGGGCTTATGGCTACACCTTC. Its translation: CASSYNPGAYGYTF.

This clone is a singleton in its sample. The genes are TRBV13 and TRBJ1-2; maybe TRBD1 (6 bases). Trimming took 5 bases from V and 3 from J, leaving 10 bases between them. This CDR3 has 13 residues. CDR1 is PRHDT and CDR2 is FYEKMQ in the germline V gene (reference sequence). CDR3 sequence reads: CASSLRGDYGYTF. DNA for the CDR3: TGTGCCAGCAGCCTCAGGGGCGACTATGGCTACACCTTC.

Remarks on this clone: The germline gene is not matched at one end of the junction; a read error may be the cause. V is TRBV7-2 and J is TRBJ1-2; maybe TRBD1 (5 bases). Germline V gene data show CDR1 as SGHTA and CDR2 as FQGNSA. This CDR3 comprises 16 residues. CDR3 sequence: CASSLAGTAGIYGYTF. CDR3 nucleotides: TGTGCCAGCAGCCTAGCCGGGACCGCGGGTATCTATGGCTACACCTTC.

The rearrangement joins TRBV6-5 to TRBJ1-4; D remains ambiguous. Germline assignment: CDR1 MNHEY and CDR2 SVGAGI. The ends were cut back, 6 bases at V and 8 bases at J, with 13 bases in the middle. This CDR3 region has 13 residues. The chain's CDR3 is CASSASNWEKLFF. The CDR3 DNA follows: TGTGCCAGCAGCGCAAGCAATTGGGAAAAACTGTTTTTT.

This chain links TRBV5-4 with TRBJ2-5; the match to TRBD2 covers 9 bases. V dropped 4 bases and J dropped 0; count of bases not matched to a gene: 13. CDR3 size: 18 residues. Germline V gives CDR1 SGHNT, CDR2 YYREEE (reference sequence). CDR3: CASSPGGLAGQNQETQYF. The CDR3 region has the DNA TGTGCCAGCAGCCCCGGGGGTCTAGCGGGACAAAACCAAGAGACCCAGTACTTC. Filled out from reference TRBV5-4 and TRBJ2-5, the complete variable domain reads ETGVTQSPTHLIKTRGQQVTLRCSSQSGHNTVSWYQQALGQGPQFIFQYYREEENGRGNFPPRFSGLQFPNYSSELNVNALELDDSALYLCASSPGGLAGQNQETQYFGPGTRLLVL.

In DNA, the CDR3 is TGTGCCAGCAGCCTCGGCCGGGGCGATGAGCAGTTCTTC. Translated: CASSLGRGDEQFF. The chain employs TRBV5-4 and TRBJ2-1; D might be TRBD1 or TRBD2, each matching 5 bases. Germline V gene data show CDR1 as SGHNT and CDR2 as YYREEE (reference sequence). This CDR3 comprises 13 residues. V gave up 4 bases and J gave up 8 bases, with 13 bases separating them.

The chain couples TRBV11-2 to TRBJ2-5; D not resolved. CDR3 length: 11 residues. Trimming stripped 4 bases from V and 9 bases from J, with 9 bases between. CDR1 and CDR2 from the germline V gene are SGHAT and FQNNGV. CDR3 sequence (DNA): TGTGCCAGCAGCTCGCATTTGGCCCAGTACTTC. Amino acid sequence: CASSSHLAQYF.

Written as DNA, the CDR3 is TGTGCCAGCAGCTTAAGAAGCTCCTACGAGCAGTACTTC. The encoded protein is CASSLRSSYEQYF. V usage is TRBV11-3 and J usage is TRBJ2-5; D remains ambiguous. The better agreement between TRBJ2-7 and the DNA end casts doubt on the J call. The CDR3 length is 13 residues. Germline CDR1 is SGHNT and CDR2 is YENEEA.

This clone has a handful of counts. The chain is built from TRBV7-2 and TRBJ1-2; D possibly corresponds to TRBD1 (5 bases). V gave up 2 bases and J gave up 8 bases, with 18 bases separating them. Germline-derived CDR1 and CDR2 are SGHTA and FQGNSA. The CDR3 consists of 15 residues. This CDR3 is CASSLQGPRAGGYTF. The CDR3 DNA follows: TGTGCCAGCAGCTTACAGGGACCAAGGGCTGGGGGCTACACCTTC.

This clone was seen more than once but under ten times. This chain uses TRBV11-2 with TRBJ2-2, with D tentatively TRBD1 or TRBD2 (5 bases each). CDR1 and CDR2 from the germline V gene are SGHAT and FQNNGV. Trimming took off 6 bases at V and 1 base at J, with 15 bases between the two ends. The CDR3 loop spans 16 amino acids. CDR3 residues: CASSSRGGLNTGELFF. CDR3 coding DNA: TGTGCCAGCAGTTCTAGGGGCGGGTTGAACACCGGGGAGCTGTTTTTT.

Remarks on this clone: The junction shows a germline mismatch at one end, possibly a read error. V and J are TRBV6-1 and TRBJ2-7; D is possibly TRBD2 (5 bases). This CDR3 is built from 16 residues. Germline assignment: CDR1 MNHNS and CDR2 SASEGT. The CDR3 protein is CAISDFGRKGAYEQYF. The CDR3, as DNA: TGTGCCATCAGTGACTTTGGTAGAAAGGGAGCCTACGAGCAGTACTTC.

The chain couples TRBV5-1 to TRBJ2-5; 7 bases align to TRBD1. The CDR3 is 13 residues long. J was trimmed by 9 bases and V by 3 bases; bases with no gene match: 8. The germline CDR1 and CDR2 sequences are SGHRS and YFSETQ. This CDR3 is CASSSTTGQAQYF. The DNA for the CDR3 is TGCGCCAGCAGCTCGACGACCGGACAGGCCCAGTACTTC. Full variable domain (rest looked up from reference TRBV5-1 and TRBJ2-5): KAGVTQTPRYLIKTRGQQVTLSCSPISGHRSVSWYQQTPGQGLQFLFEYFSETQRNKGNFPGRFSGRQFSNSRSEMNVSTLELGDSALYLCASSSTTGQAQYFGPGTRLLVL.

This clone was picked up a small number of times. The chain is built from TRBV5-1 and TRBJ2-5; 8 positions agree with TRBD2. The CDR3 covers 16 residues. V was clipped by 0 bases and J by 1 base; unmatched bases: 5. Germline V gene lookup returns CDR1 SGHRS and CDR2 YFSETQ. The CDR3 nucleotides are TGCGCCAGCAGCTTGGGCGGTAGCGGGACCCAAGAGACCCAGTACTTC. Encoded protein: CASSLGGSGTQETQYF.

This chain joins TRBV11-3 and TRBJ1-2; possibly TRBD1 for D (6 bases). CDR3 length: 15 residues. Germline loops: CDR1 SGHNT, CDR2 YENEEA. V dropped 1 base and J dropped 6 bases, with 15 bases sitting between them. The CDR3 spells CASSLAGQGYNGYTF. The DNA of the CDR3 is TGTGCCAGCAGCTTAGCGGGACAAGGGTATAATGGCTACACCTTC.

Here the CDR3 reads CASSLGWEAVNTEAFF. The CDR3 DNA sequence: TGTGCCAGCAGCTTAGGATGGGAGGCGGTGAACACTGAAGCTTTCTTT. The chain carries TRBV11-3 and TRBJ1-1; D gene ambiguous. This CDR3 comprises 16 residues. Germline V gene sequence: CDR1 SGHNT, CDR2 YENEEA. V lost 1 base and J 0 bases, leaving 12 bases between the germline ends.